The rows below give T cell receptor beta chains drawn from one sample of a study of T-cell reconstitution after alpha-beta-depleted transplantation in children. TCRdb reanalysed the PCR reads using MiXCR and keeps one entry per CDR3 protein. In the table there are around 960,000 distinct CDR3 sequences, under 30% of which are singletons. Sequencing was performed on PBMCs, mostly from graft donor cells, taken 360 days after TCRalphabeta/CD19-depleted stem cell transplant. The receptors stem from a boy under two years old who had a stem cell transplant for SCID, so the T cells may come from the graft donor. CDR3s include the opening cysteine and the closing phenylalanine or tryptophan. A clone size is listed for some rows: how often the clone was seen (once, few, many), or a class if it is expanded.

clone_size,v_call,j_call,cdr3_aa
.,TRBV10-3,TRBJ2-7,CTISVTGVTHEQYF
.,TRBV20-1,TRBJ2-2,CSAPRQGRTGELFF
.,TRBV4-1,TRBJ2-5,CASSQGGRDGETQYF
few,TRBV5-6,TRBJ1-1,CASSSGTLEAFF
.,TRBV12-3/TRBV12-4,TRBJ1-1,CASTFFLNTEAFF
.,TRBV5-5,TRBJ2-5,CASGPRTLETQYF
.,TRBV10-2,TRBJ1-6,CASGPRGNSPLHF
.,TRBV7-9,TRBJ2-2,CASSPGLGNTGELFF
few,TRBV29-1,TRBJ2-3,CSAGTLHTDTQYF
few,TRBV18,TRBJ2-7,CASSRPDRSSYEQYF
.,TRBV5-4,TRBJ1-4,CASSLSDRANEKLFF
.,TRBV7-9,TRBJ2-1,CASSLAGADEQFF
few,TRBV7-6,TRBJ2-3,CASRLGGGDTQYF
many,TRBV7-7,TRBJ2-1,CASSLAGLADNEQFF
.,TRBV9,TRBJ2-1,CASSVLNEQFF
once,TRBV29-1,TRBJ2-5,CSVGSGGASETQYF
few,TRBV7-3,TRBJ2-3,CASSLTEKSTDTQYF
.,TRBV29-1,TRBJ1-2,CSVAPWGSYYGYTF
.,TRBV12-3/TRBV12-4,TRBJ2-1,CASTASLTSHNEQFF
few,TRBV29-1,TRBJ2-7,CSVWGDRYEQYF
few,TRBV5-1,TRBJ2-5,CASSSPGLAAQETQYF
many,TRBV5-1,TRBJ2-3,CASSFLAGGPDTQYF
.,TRBV7-9,TRBJ2-1,CASSRSQDRAWEQFF
.,TRBV5-1,TRBJ2-7,CASSAGAGTGHYEQYF
once,TRBV6-5,TRBJ1-2,CASSWDRASYGYTF
.,TRBV20-1,TRBJ2-5,CSAMAGGALETQYF
.,TRBV12-3/TRBV12-4,TRBJ2-1,CASSPGGAGANNEQFF
few,TRBV7-2,TRBJ2-1,CASSAVAGGSSYNEQFF
.,TRBV5-5,TRBJ2-7,CASSLGQGVLYEQYF
.,TRBV7-9,TRBJ2-7,CASRWDGDYEQYF
few,TRBV10-3,TRBJ2-7,CAITVEPDYEQYF
once,TRBV12-3/TRBV12-4,TRBJ2-3,CASSPTGYRTDTQYF
few,TRBV20-1,TRBJ2-3,CSARLGQGGKDTQYF
.,TRBV20-1,TRBJ2-1,CSASWRGASSYNEQFF
.,TRBV11-2,TRBJ2-2,CASSLPWNTGELFF
few,TRBV20-1,TRBJ2-3,CSGAESDTQYF
many,TRBV12-3/TRBV12-4,TRBJ1-5,CASSSQGNQPQHF
few,TRBV7-2,TRBJ1-4,CASSPGHLRGEKLFF
few,TRBV20-1,TRBJ1-5,CSARDTTGEVWFNQPQHF
few,TRBV12-3/TRBV12-4,TRBJ1-1,CASKPTGMAAFF
.,TRBV20-1,TRBJ1-2,CSAPGPSYRGYTF
.,TRBV2,TRBJ1-1,CASSHPDRGQMNTEAFF
once,TRBV9,TRBJ1-4,CASSVGQGGEWDEKLFF
.,TRBV12-3/TRBV12-4,TRBJ2-1,CASSLIGSGNEQFF